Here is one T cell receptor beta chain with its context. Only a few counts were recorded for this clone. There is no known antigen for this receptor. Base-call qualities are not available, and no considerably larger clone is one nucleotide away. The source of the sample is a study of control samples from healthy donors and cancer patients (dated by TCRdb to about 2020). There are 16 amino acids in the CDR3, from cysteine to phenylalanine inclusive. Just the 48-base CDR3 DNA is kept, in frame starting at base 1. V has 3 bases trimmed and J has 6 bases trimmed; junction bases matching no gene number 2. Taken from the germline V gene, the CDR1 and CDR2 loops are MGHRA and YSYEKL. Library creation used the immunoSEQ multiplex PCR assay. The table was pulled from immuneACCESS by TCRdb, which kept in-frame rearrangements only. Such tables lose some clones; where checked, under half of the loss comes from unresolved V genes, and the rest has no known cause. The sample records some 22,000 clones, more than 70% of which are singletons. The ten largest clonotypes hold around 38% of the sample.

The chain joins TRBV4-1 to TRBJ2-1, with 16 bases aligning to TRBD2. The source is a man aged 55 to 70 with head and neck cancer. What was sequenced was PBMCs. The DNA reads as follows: TGCGCCAGCAGCCAGGGGACTAGCGGGAGGGCCAATGAGCAGTTCTTC. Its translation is CASSQGTSGRANEQFF.